This TCR beta chain came from a study of human T cells and chemical hapten exposure. About the research overall: In the roughly 25-week study, patients were dosed weekly with diphenylcyclopropenone on the scalp throughout.

Time point here: patch test 2, 6 weeks after DPC sensitization. As to treatment: therapeutic diphenylcyclopropenone sensitization with weekly scalp DPC. Each CDR3 protein gets one entry after TCRdb re-called the RACE reads with MiXCR. This table has a few hundred thousand distinct CDR3 sequences, more than 5% appearing once. In its sample, this clonotype was seen many times. The V and J ends lost 5 bases and 4 bases respectively, with 17 bases between them. CDR3 length: 14 amino acids. Germline V gives CDR1 DFQATT, CDR2 SNEGSKA (reference sequence). The sequence was obtained from a woman aged 18-35 years with alopecia areata. Some clones in this sample may be carry-over from other donors' samples. Material: whole blood, obtained in connection with sensitization to the hapten diphenylcyclopropenone (DPC). The chain is built from TRBV20-1 and TRBJ1-1; D gene uncertain. CDR3 sequence: CSAAQRFLSTEAFF. CDR3 in DNA: TGCAGTGCTGCACAAAGGTTTCTTAGCACTGAAGCTTTCTTT.